One sample yielded the 32 T cell receptor beta chains listed below, sequenced in a study of vaccination effects on CD4 cells after COVID-19. The protocol was immunoSEQ multiplex PCR, while the TCRdb copy is restricted to in-frame clones and leaves out a portion. The table has tens of thousands of clones, roughly 74% seen once. Sequencing was preceded by expansion of antigen-specific CD4+ T cells with viral peptide pools in the ViraFEST assay. After less than 11 days in culture, the CD4+ T cells were isolated. Their antigens remain unidentified. Sequenced material: CD4+ T cells from PBMCs cultured with HCoV-229E spike peptides, taken before COVID-19 vaccination. These receptors all stem from a human donor who received a COVID-19 vaccine.

The chain uses TRBV19 and TRBJ2-5; 7 bases map to TRBD1. The CDR3 is made up of 13 amino acids. Germline V gene data show CDR1 as LNHDA and CDR2 as SQIVND (reference sequence). V shed 6 bases, J shed 3 bases, and the junction held 4 bases outside the gene matches. CDR3 in amino acids: CASRKTGEETQYF. CDR3 sequence (DNA): TGTGCCAGTAGGAAAACAGGGGAAGAGACCCAGTACTTC.

The V gene is TRBV2, the J gene TRBJ2-3, with 16 bases aligning to TRBD2. Trimming removed 6 bases from V and 8 bases from J; junction bases left unmatched: 8. CDR3 length: 16 amino acids. CDR1 and CDR2 from the germline V gene are SNHLY and FYNNEI. CDR3: CASRLGLAGGPGTQYF. In DNA form, the CDR3 reads TGTGCCAGCAGACTGGGACTAGCGGGGGGGCCCGGTACGCAGTATTTT.

V gene TRBV3-1 (or the pseudogene TRBV3-2) combines with J gene TRBJ2-5, with D possibly being TRBD2 (7 bases). V lost 4 bases, J lost 4 bases, and 19 bases lay in between. The CDR3 length is 16 residues. Germline V gene data show CDR1 as LGHDT and CDR2 as YNNKEL (reference sequence). CDR3 bases: TGTGCCAGCAGCCGCTTTACGATGGGGGGGCGAGAGACCCAGTACTTC. This translates into CASSRFTMGGRETQYF.

The chain recombines TRBV6-5 with TRBJ1-1; D not certain. Trimming took off 0 bases at V and 1 base at J, with 6 bases between the two ends. The CDR3 runs to 14 residues. Germline assignment: CDR1 MNHEY and CDR2 SVGAGI. The CDR3 loop is CASSYSSRNTEAFF. The CDR3 DNA is TGTGCCAGCAGTTACTCGTCTCGGAACACTGAAGCTTTCTTT.

V usage is TRBV19 and J usage is TRBJ2-5, with 8 bases fitting TRBD1. V shed 5 bases and J 2 bases; nucleotides not matched to a gene: 4. Germline CDR1 LNHDA, CDR2 SQIVND (reference sequence). The CDR3 loop spans 14 amino acids. CDR3 loop: CASSSRDRQETQYF. The CDR3, as DNA: TGTGCCAGTAGTTCCCGGGACAGGCAAGAGACCCAGTACTTC. The whole variable domain, remainder taken from reference TRBV19 and TRBJ2-5, is DGGITQSPKYLFRKEGQNVTLSCEQNLNHDAMYWYRQDPGQGLRLIYYSQIVNDFQKGDIAEGYSVSREKKESFPLTVTSAQKNPTAFYLCASSSRDRQETQYFGPGTRLLVL.

This chain connects TRBV5-6 to TRBJ1-2; D may be TRBD1 (6 bases). CDR1 is SGHDT and CDR2 is YYEEEE in the germline V gene. The CDR3 runs 14 residues. The germline V and J ends were trimmed by 0 bases and 10 bases, with 16 bases remaining between them. CDR3 loop: CASSLVGVGGSYTF. The DNA of the CDR3 is TGTGCCAGCAGCTTGGTTGGCGTCGGGGGCTCCTACACCTTC.

CDR3: CASSFWSEQFF. The CDR3 DNA sequence: TGTGCCAGCAGCTTTTGGAGTGAGCAGTTCTTC. The chain combines TRBV7-2 with TRBJ2-1, with D unresolved. V lost 3 bases, J lost 9 bases, and 6 bases lay in between. Germline values: CDR1 SGHTA, CDR2 FQGNSA. The CDR3 is 11 residues long.

In nucleotides, the CDR3 is TGTGCCTGGAGTGGTAGTAGGTCAGCAACTAATGAAAAACTGTTTTTT. Amino acid sequence: CAWSGSRSATNEKLFF. The chain joins TRBV30 to TRBJ1-4; D gene ambiguous. V was trimmed by 1 base and J by 0 bases, leaving 12 bases between them. The CDR3 is made up of 16 amino acids. From germline, CDR1 is GTSNPN and CDR2 SVGIG (reference sequence).

V gene TRBV14 combines with J gene TRBJ2-1; TRBD1 might be the D (6 bases). This CDR3 contains 14 residues. Germline CDR1 and CDR2: SGHDN and FVKESK. V was pared by 0 bases and J by 9 bases, with 12 bases between. The DNA of the CDR3 is TGTGCCAGCAGCCAAGATGACAGGTACGGTGAGCAGTTCTTC. It specifies CASSQDDRYGEQFF.

This clone was detected once. The V and J genes are TRBV19 and TRBJ1-4; TRBD1 is a possible D gene (5 bases). The germline V gene encodes CDR1 LNHDA and CDR2 SQIVND (reference sequence). Trimming took off 9 bases at V and 0 bases at J, with 11 bases between the two ends. The CDR3 spans 14 residues. The CDR3 DNA reads as TGTGCCAGATACTGGGGGTCAACTAATGAAAAACTGTTTTTT. Translation: CARYWGSTNEKLFF.

This clone occurred a few times. The V call is TRBV4-1, the J call TRBJ1-1; TRBD1 agrees at 8 bases. Germline-derived CDR1 and CDR2 are MGHRA and YSYEKL. The CDR3 spans 14 residues. Unmatched junction bases numbered 6, after V lost 4 bases and J lost 5 bases. As DNA, the CDR3 is TGCGCCAGCAGCCTACGGACAGGGCAGACTGAAGCTTTCTTT. As protein: CASSLRTGQTEAFF.

The gene calls are TRBV3-1 (or the pseudogene TRBV3-2) and TRBJ2-5, with 8 positions matching TRBD1. The CDR3 runs 16 residues. Germline CDR1 LGHDT, CDR2 YNNKEL (reference sequence). V trimming: 0 bases; J trimming: 9 bases; junction bases outside the gene matches: 12. CDR3 protein: CASSQDGAGGMEAQYF. The CDR3 coding sequence is TGTGCCAGCAGCCAAGATGGGGCAGGGGGCATGGAGGCCCAGTACTTC.

CDR3 loop: CASSSTGNTIYF. In DNA form, the CDR3 reads TGTGCCAGCAGCTCCACTGGAAACACCATATATTTT. The V and J genes are TRBV11-3 and TRBJ1-3; no clear D. Trimming took 4 bases from V and 2 from J, leaving 3 bases between them. The V gene's germline CDR1 is SGHNT and CDR2 YENEEA. CDR3 length: 12 amino acids.

The CDR3 DNA reads TGTGCCAGCAGCTTAGGGGGATATGAAGCTTTCTTT. Its protein is CASSLGGYEAFF. V and J are TRBV7-9 and TRBJ1-1, with unresolved D. The CDR3 length is 12 residues. With 1 base removed from V and 7 bases from J, the gap between germline ends came to 7 bases. Germline V gene data show CDR1 as SEHNR and CDR2 as FQNEAQ (reference sequence).

The chain is built from TRBV5-1 and TRBJ2-5; the match to TRBD1 covers 8 bases. The germline V gene encodes CDR1 SGHRS and CDR2 YFSETQ. This CDR3 region has 14 residues. With V trimmed by 0 bases and J by 5 bases, 3 bases remained unmatched. The CDR3 bases are TGCGCCAGCAGCTTGGCAGGGGGCATGGAGACCCAGTACTTC. Its translation: CASSLAGGMETQYF.

The CDR3 coding sequence is TGTGCCAGTAGTATATCCGCCTCCTACAATGAGCAGTTCTTC. Its protein is CASSISASYNEQFF. This chain joins TRBV19 and TRBJ2-1; no clear D. Trimming cost V 2 bases and J 0 bases, with 5 bases left between them. The germline gives CDR1 LNHDA, CDR2 SQIVND (reference sequence). The CDR3 sequence is 14 residues long.

CDR3 residues: CASSLGGDNTGELFF. DNA for the CDR3: TGCGCCAGCAGCTTGGGCGGGGATAACACCGGGGAGCTGTTTTTT. The rearrangement joins TRBV5-1 to TRBJ2-2; D perhaps matches TRBD2 (6 bases). Trimming shortened V by 0 bases and J by 2 bases, and 8 bases separated the two germline ends. The CDR3 runs to 15 residues. Germline V gene data show CDR1 as SGHRS and CDR2 as YFSETQ.

This clone was counted a few times. The V call is TRBV7-7, the J call TRBJ2-2, with D unclear. The ends were cut back, 1 base at V and 4 bases at J, with 7 bases in the middle. The CDR3 totals 14 residues. The V gene's germline CDR1 is SSHAT and CDR2 FNYEAQ (reference sequence). CDR3 sequence (DNA): TGTGCCAGCAGCTTAGGGGTTTCCACCGGGGAGCTGTTTTTT. It encodes CASSLGVSTGELFF. Combining the CDR3 with reference TRBV7-7 and TRBJ2-2 gives the whole variable domain GAGVSQSPRYKVTKRGQDVTLRCDPISSHATLYWYQQALGQGPEFLTYFNYEAQPDKSGLPSDRFSAERPEGSISTLTIQRTEQRDSAMYRCASSLGVSTGELFFGEGSRLTVL.

This clone was counted between two and nine times. CDR3 amino acids: CASSIEAHWGKAQHF. In DNA, the CDR3 is TGTGCCAGTAGTATTGAGGCCCACTGGGGAAAGGCCCAGCATTTT. This sequence joins TRBV19 and TRBJ1-5; D ambiguous. V was clipped by 3 bases and J by 11 bases, with 20 bases between them. The CDR3 length is 15 residues. Germline V lookup: CDR1 LNHDA, CDR2 SQIVND (reference sequence).

CDR3 sequence reads: CASSLPNEKLFF. In nucleotides, the CDR3 is TGTGCCAGCAGTTTACCCAATGAAAAACTGTTTTTT. V and J are TRBV6-5 and TRBJ1-4; D call uncertain. V gave up 4 bases and J gave up 5 bases, with 5 bases separating them. The CDR3 sequence is 12 residues long. The V gene's germline CDR1 is MNHEY and CDR2 SVGAGI.

This chain connects TRBV3-1 (or the pseudogene TRBV3-2) to TRBJ1-1; D possibly corresponds to TRBD1 (5 bases). Germline CDR1 and CDR2: LGHDT and YNNKEL (reference sequence). With 0 bases removed from V and 0 bases from J, the gap between germline ends came to 17 bases. CDR3 size: 18 residues. DNA for the CDR3: TGTGCCAGCAGCCAAGATTTGTGGGGCAGTTTCTTGAACACTGAAGCTTTCTTT. It specifies CASSQDLWGSFLNTEAFF.

This sequence joins TRBV7-2 and TRBJ1-1; maybe TRBD1 (5 bases). The CDR3 is 14 residues long. V was cut by 1 base and J by 0 bases, with 6 bases left in between. Per germline, CDR1 SGHTA and CDR2 FQGNSA. CDR3 residues: CASSLGQLNTEAFF. In DNA, the CDR3 is TGTGCCAGCAGCTTAGGACAGCTGAACACTGAAGCTTTCTTT.

The gene calls are TRBV3-1 (or the pseudogene TRBV3-2) and TRBJ1-2; 7 bases are shared with TRBD1. After removal of 2 bases from V and 3 bases from J, the junction contained 3 bases not matched to a gene. Germline CDR1 is LGHDT and CDR2 is YNNKEL (reference sequence). The CDR3 runs to 14 residues. The CDR3: CASSQLQGDYGYTF. The CDR3 bases are TGTGCCAGCAGCCAATTGCAGGGGGACTATGGCTACACCTTC.

V is TRBV20-1 and J is TRBJ2-1, with unresolved D. V lost 3 bases and J lost 2, with 11 bases in between. Germline loops: CDR1 DFQATT, CDR2 SNEGSKA (reference sequence). The CDR3 is 14 amino acids. The CDR3 bases are TGCAGTGCTAGTAGCAGGCGTACCTACAATGAGCAGTTCTTC. Its translation: CSASSRRTYNEQFF.

This clone was seen only once. This chain connects TRBV12-5 to TRBJ1-5, with D perhaps TRBD1 (5 bases). There are 20 residues in the CDR3. CDR1 is LGHNT, CDR2 FRNRAP, per germline. V lost 0 bases and J lost 0, with 21 bases in between. DNA for the CDR3: TGTGCTAGTGGTTTGGTACTGTTCTCGGGACGAGAATATAGCAATCAGCCCCAGCATTTT. Translating gives CASGLVLFSGREYSNQPQHF.

The rearrangement joins TRBV9 to TRBJ2-3, with a possible D match to TRBD2 (5 bases). The CDR3 is 14 amino acids. The germline gives CDR1 SGDLS, CDR2 YYNGEE. Trimming took off 4 bases at V and 3 bases at J, with 12 bases between the two ends. The CDR3 spells CASSPSGLTDTQYF. Here the CDR3 DNA reads TGTGCCAGCAGCCCTTCCGGACTGACAGATACGCAGTATTTT.

V gene TRBV6-2 or TRBV6-3 combines with J gene TRBJ2-5; the match to TRBD2 covers 9 bases. The V gene end was trimmed by 2 bases and the J gene end by 5 bases; junction bases not matched to a gene: 3. Germline-derived CDR1 and CDR2 are MNHEY and SVGEGT. CDR3 size: 14 residues. The chain's CDR3 is CASSYPAGGETQYF. CDR3 bases: TGTGCCAGCAGTTACCCCGCGGGGGGGGAGACCCAGTACTTC.

This clone was detected only once. This chain uses TRBV14 with TRBJ2-1, with D maybe TRBD1 (6 bases). The germline V gene encodes CDR1 SGHDN and CDR2 FVKESK. The V and J ends lost 2 bases and 0 bases respectively, with 11 bases between them. This CDR3 comprises 16 residues. The chain's CDR3 is CASSQLGGISYNEQFF. CDR3 nucleotide sequence: TGTGCCAGCAGCCAACTAGGGGGAATCTCCTACAATGAGCAGTTCTTC.

This clone is a singleton in its sample. The rearrangement uses TRBV2 and TRBJ1-2; weak D call: TRBD1 (5 bases). With 2 bases removed from V and 7 bases from J, the gap between germline ends came to 11 bases. The CDR3 runs 13 residues. Germline V gives CDR1 SNHLY, CDR2 FYNNEI. The CDR3: CASSEIVGVGYTF. For the CDR3, the DNA is TGTGCCAGCAGTGAAATCGTGGGGGTTGGCTACACCTTC.

A single count supports this clone. The V gene is TRBV6-4, the J gene TRBJ1-5; D is perhaps TRBD1 (5 bases). Germline V lookup: CDR1 MRHNA, CDR2 SNTAGT. This CDR3 is built from 13 residues. Trimming removed 3 bases at V and 7 bases at J, with 10 bases between. CDR3 nucleotide sequence: TGTGCCAGCAGTGAGTACGACAGACAGCCCCAGCATTTT. Residues: CASSEYDRQPQHF.

The chain links TRBV3-1 (or the pseudogene TRBV3-2) to TRBJ2-1; TRBD2 matches at 11 bases. The CDR3 sequence is 15 residues long. J was trimmed by 3 bases and V by 11 bases; bases with no gene match: 9. In germline, CDR1 is LGHDT, CDR2 YNNKEL (reference sequence). Here the CDR3 reads CAGFIAGGHYNEQFF. Here the CDR3 DNA reads TGTGCCGGCTTTATAGCGGGGGGGCACTACAATGAGCAGTTCTTC.

This chain connects TRBV2 to TRBJ1-4, with 11 bases matching TRBD1. J was trimmed by 8 bases and V by 9 bases; bases with no gene match: 5. CDR3 size: 13 residues. Germline loops: CDR1 SNHLY, CDR2 FYNNEI. As DNA, the CDR3 is TGTGCCAGGGACAGGGGGCGCGAGGAAAAACTGTTTTTT. Its protein is CARDRGREEKLFF.